This T cell receptor beta chain originates from a study of OX40 agonist ivuxolimab in advanced cancers. Overall study: Ivuxolimab, an antibody that agonizes OX40 (CD134), was administered to the patients. Every 2 weeks, patients received ivuxolimab intravenously, dosed at 0.01 to 10 mg/kg. Findings of the study overall: Partial responders receiving 0.1-3.0 mg/kg showed among the lowest clonal expansion. Expanded clones tended on average to be more numerous among CD8+ T cells than CD4+.

TCRdb keeps only in-frame clones here, not all; method: immunoSEQ multiplex PCR. The data contain 80,000 to 90,000 clones, about 81% of them singletons. A few counts support this clone. The antigen is not known. V lost 4 bases and J lost 5, with 14 bases in between. Germline CDR1 reads GTSNPN; CDR2 reads SVGIG (reference sequence). CDR3 length equals 13 residues. This TCR derives from an adult with an advanced solid tumor such as melanoma, head and neck, liver or kidney cancer. V gene TRBV30 combines with J gene TRBJ1-1; D not resolved. Specimen: CD4+ or CD8+ T cells sorted from blood, collected in a trial of the OX40 agonist ivuxolimab. The CDR3 spells CAWNKDQRTEAFF. CDR3 nucleotide sequence: TGTGCCTGGAACAAGGACCAACGGACTGAAGCTTTCTTT. The full variable domain, rest sourced from reference TRBV30 and TRBJ1-1, is SQTIHQWPATLVQPVGSPLSLECTVEGTSNPNLYWYRQAAGRGLQLLFYSVGIGQISSEVPQNLSASRPQDRQFILSSKKLLLSDSGFYLCAWNKDQRTEAFFGQGTRLTVV.